This T cell receptor (beta chain) emerged from a study of CD8 T cells in ankylosing spondylitis. Notes on the study in general: Disease-linked clones reportedly showed significant enrichment in matched ankylosing spondylitis synovial fluid. About 8 highly homologous variants made up a TCR beta motif, and this motif appeared characteristic of ankylosing spondylitis blood. Existing reports had already noted some motif variants in reactive arthritis synovial fluid and blood.

The CDR3 length is 15 residues. The germline V gene has CDR1 LNHNV and CDR2 YYDKDF (reference sequence). Trimming left V 4 bases short and J 7 bases short, with 17 bases between. In its sample, this clonotype was seen many times. Its antigen is as yet unknown. 5'-RACE, quantitative and with molecular barcodes, yielded the TCR beta libraries. From the 5' RACE reads, TCRdb called clonotypes with MiXCR, one entry per CDR3 protein. The repertoire includes more than 250,000 distinct CDR3 sequences, roughly 12% of them detected once, and roughly 9.5% sits in the top ten. V gene TRBV15 combines with J gene TRBJ2-1; D perhaps matches TRBD1 (6 bases). Sequenced material: blood, either unsorted or a sorted T cell fraction (not recorded which). The clonotype was recovered from a female donor with ankylosing spondylitis or in good health (not recorded which). This CDR3 reads CATSTADLRGNEQFF. CDR3 bases: TGTGCCACCAGCACCGCAGACTTGAGGGGGAATGAGCAGTTCTTC.